The following is a T cell receptor (beta chain) sequence with its context. Its target is not known. This entry comes from a study of OX40 agonist ivuxolimab in advanced cancers. Study details: Of the patients, three showed partial responses, one with hepatocellular carcinoma and two with cutaneous melanoma. Broader study findings: What antigens the expanded peripheral T cells recognized was never established.

J gave up 6 bases and V 0 bases, and 1 base lay outside the gene matches. This CDR3 spans 13 amino acids. Looked up from germline, CDR1 is MNHEY and CDR2 is SVGAGI. Measured with immunoSEQ multiplex PCR; TCRdb has only the in-frame clones, and not every one. The sample yields more than 80,000 clones, about 91% seen once. The receptor comes from an adult with an advanced solid tumor such as melanoma, head and neck, liver or kidney cancer. The chain joins TRBV6-5 to TRBJ1-1; 7 positions match TRBD1. The sequences come from CD4+ or CD8+ T cells sorted from blood, collected in a trial of the OX40 agonist ivuxolimab. The CDR3 coding sequence is TGTGCCAGCAGTTACTCAGGGGGCGCTGAAGCTTTCTTT. Translation gives CASSYSGGAEAFF.